This record looks at one T cell receptor (beta chain) sequence and its context. TCRdb's table, derived via immunoSEQ multiplex PCR, lists solely in-frame clones and lacks some. The sample has about 100,000 clones, around 96% seen once. The entry originates in a study of technical replicates of blood from several donors. Trimming removed 8 bases at V and 6 bases at J, with 11 bases between. The length of the CDR3 is 11 residues. From germline, CDR1 is LNHDA and CDR2 SQIVND (reference sequence). Sequenced: T cells isolated from PBMCs. The V gene is TRBV19, the J gene TRBJ2-7; D perhaps matches TRBD2 (6 bases). The receptor was isolated from a human donor in good health. DNA for the CDR3: TGTGCCAGTCTAGCGTTCGGCGAGCAGTACTTC. Its translation is CASLAFGEQYF.